Sequencing of this T cell receptor beta chain was carried out in a study of cytomegalovirus exposure and HLA in healthy donors. V lost 5 bases and J 9 bases, leaving 11 bases between the germline ends. This CDR3 has 12 amino acids. Germline V gene sequence: CDR1 SGHTA, CDR2 FQGNSA. The primer mix had 60 Vbeta and 13 Jbeta primers. The table came from immunoSEQ multiplex PCR; TCRdb's copy has only in-frame clones and leaves some out. Recorded for this sample: about 90,000 clones. The chain couples TRBV7-2 to TRBJ1-5; tentative D call: TRBD1 (5 bases). This clonotype originated in a woman in her 30s in good health and CMV-seronegative. The specimen was PBMCs. DNA of the CDR3: TGTGCCAGCAGCCCCGGCGGGGCGCCCCAGCATTTT. It yields the protein CASSPGGAPQHF.